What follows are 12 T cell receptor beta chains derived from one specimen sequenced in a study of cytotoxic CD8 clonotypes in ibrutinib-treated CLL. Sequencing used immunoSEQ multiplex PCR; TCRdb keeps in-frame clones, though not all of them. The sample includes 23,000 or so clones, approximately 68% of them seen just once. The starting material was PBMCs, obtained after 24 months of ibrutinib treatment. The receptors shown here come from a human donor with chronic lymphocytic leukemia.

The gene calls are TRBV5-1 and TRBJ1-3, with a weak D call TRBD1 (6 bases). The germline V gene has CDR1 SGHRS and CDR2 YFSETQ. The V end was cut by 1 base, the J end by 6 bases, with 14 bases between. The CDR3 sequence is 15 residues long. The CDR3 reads CASSLTGIEENTIYF. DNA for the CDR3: TGCGCCAGCAGCTTGACAGGGATAGAGGAAAACACCATATATTTT.

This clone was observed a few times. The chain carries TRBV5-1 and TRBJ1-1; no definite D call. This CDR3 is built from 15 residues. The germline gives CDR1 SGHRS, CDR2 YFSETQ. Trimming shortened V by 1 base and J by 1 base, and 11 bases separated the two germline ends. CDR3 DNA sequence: TGCGCCAGCAGCTTGACGGGCAGTGCGAACACTGAAGCTTTCTTT. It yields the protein CASSLTGSANTEAFF.

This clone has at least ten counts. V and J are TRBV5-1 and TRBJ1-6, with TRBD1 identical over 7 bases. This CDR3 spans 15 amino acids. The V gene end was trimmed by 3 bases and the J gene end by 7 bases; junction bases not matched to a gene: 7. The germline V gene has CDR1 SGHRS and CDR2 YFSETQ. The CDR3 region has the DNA TGCGCCAGCAGCTCGCCACAGGGGCCAAATTCACCCCTCCACTTT. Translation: CASSSPQGPNSPLHF.

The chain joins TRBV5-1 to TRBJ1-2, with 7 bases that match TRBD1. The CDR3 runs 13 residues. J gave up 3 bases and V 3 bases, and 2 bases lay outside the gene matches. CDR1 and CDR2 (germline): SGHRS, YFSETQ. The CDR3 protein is CASSSGTDYGYTF. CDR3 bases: TGCGCCAGCAGCTCAGGGACAGACTATGGCTACACCTTC.

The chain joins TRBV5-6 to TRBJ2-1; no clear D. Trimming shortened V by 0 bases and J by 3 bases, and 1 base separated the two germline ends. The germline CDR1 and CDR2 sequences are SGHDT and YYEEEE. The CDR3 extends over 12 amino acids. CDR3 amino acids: CASSLVYNEQFF. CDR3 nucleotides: TGTGCCAGCAGCTTGGTCTACAATGAGCAGTTCTTC.

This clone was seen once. CDR3 residues: CASSPMISGVETQYF. The CDR3 DNA sequence: TGTGCCAGCAGCCCAATGATTAGCGGGGTAGAGACCCAGTACTTC. The V call is TRBV11-2, the J call TRBJ2-5; TRBD2 matches at 8 bases. Germline CDR1 SGHAT, CDR2 FQNNGV. V dropped 5 bases and J dropped 4; count of bases not matched to a gene: 9. This CDR3 spans 15 amino acids.

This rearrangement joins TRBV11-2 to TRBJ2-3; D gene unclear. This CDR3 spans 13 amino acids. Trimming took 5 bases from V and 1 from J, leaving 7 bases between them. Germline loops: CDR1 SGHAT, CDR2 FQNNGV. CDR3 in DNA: TGTGCCAGCAGCCCCCTGGGCACAGATACGCAGTATTTT. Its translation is CASSPLGTDTQYF.

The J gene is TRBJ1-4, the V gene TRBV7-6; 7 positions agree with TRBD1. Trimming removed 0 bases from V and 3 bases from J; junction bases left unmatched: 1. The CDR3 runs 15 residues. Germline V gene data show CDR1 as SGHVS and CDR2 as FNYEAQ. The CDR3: CASSLAGTANEKLFF. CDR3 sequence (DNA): TGTGCCAGCAGCTTAGCAGGGACAGCTAATGAAAAACTGTTTTTT.

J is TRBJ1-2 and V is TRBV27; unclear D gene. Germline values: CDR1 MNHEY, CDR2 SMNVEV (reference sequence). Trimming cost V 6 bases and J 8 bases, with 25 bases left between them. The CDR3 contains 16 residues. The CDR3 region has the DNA TGTGCCAGCAGCTCTCCGGGCGCATTAGCGTTGGGGGGCTACACCTTC. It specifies CASSSPGALALGGYTF.

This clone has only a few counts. This CDR3 reads CASSLDPSGSYNEQFF. CDR3 DNA: TGTGCCAGCAGCTTAGATCCTAGCGGATCCTACAATGAGCAGTTCTTC. The chain carries TRBV11-2 and TRBJ2-1; 7 bases agree with TRBD2. The CDR3 contains 16 residues. Germline V gene sequence: CDR1 SGHAT, CDR2 FQNNGV. V trimming: 0 bases; J trimming: 1 base; junction bases outside the gene matches: 3.

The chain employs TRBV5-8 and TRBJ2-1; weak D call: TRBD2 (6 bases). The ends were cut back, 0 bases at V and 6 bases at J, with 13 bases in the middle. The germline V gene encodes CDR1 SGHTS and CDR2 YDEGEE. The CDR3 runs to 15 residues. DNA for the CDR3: TGTGCCAGCAGCTTGGCCGCGGGGAGAGTCAATGAGCAGTTCTTC. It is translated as CASSLAAGRVNEQFF.

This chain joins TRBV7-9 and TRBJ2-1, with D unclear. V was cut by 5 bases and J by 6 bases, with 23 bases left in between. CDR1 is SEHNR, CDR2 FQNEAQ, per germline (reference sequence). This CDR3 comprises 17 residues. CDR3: CASSTDWTAAWGNEQFF. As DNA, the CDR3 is TGTGCCAGCAGCACCGACTGGACGGCTGCGTGGGGCAATGAGCAGTTCTTC.